The clone carrying this T cell receptor beta chain was observed many times. What it recognizes is unknown. Serving as healthy controls were blood bank volunteers based in Maryland, USA. Unsorted libraries were generated from 2 million PBMCs. These cells had been stored in RNAlater at -80 C. These data belong to a study of neurological immune-mediated disorders. Study-wide findings and caveats: Levels of TCR clonal expansion peaked in HTLV-1-associated myelopathy and reached their lowest in multiple sclerosis, under those of healthy controls.

The cDNA was synthesized by means of template-switch 5'RACE, which was carried out with 10-nucleotide random UMIs. MiXCR was run by TCRdb on the 5' RACE reads, yielding one entry per CDR3 protein. The data show approximately 74,000 distinct CDR3 sequences, around 9.9% seen once. The germline V gene encodes CDR1 SGHAT and CDR2 FQNNGV. This CDR3 contains 12 residues. Trimming took off 4 bases at V and 7 bases at J, with 11 bases between the two ends. The sequencing sample was made of PBMCs. J is TRBJ2-7 and V is TRBV11-2, with D possibly TRBD1 on 6 matching bases. The receptor's source is a man aged 45-60 years in good health. The CDR3 loop reads CASSSSRGEQYF. In DNA, the CDR3 is TGTGCCAGCAGCTCCAGCAGGGGAGAGCAGTACTTC.